This T cell receptor beta chain was profiled in a study of blood T cell repertoires in COVID-19. In the study overall: The analysed material was cDNA or gDNA that came from T cells, B-cell-depleted T cells, or PBMCs.

Germline assignment: CDR1 KGHDR and CDR2 SFDVKD. V was trimmed by 2 bases and J by 0 bases, leaving 11 bases between them. The CDR3 has 16 residues. Original handling: How many nucleated cells were present was estimated from reference gene primer amplification. Using immunoSEQ multiplex PCR, the repertoire was profiled, and TCRdb retains in-frame clones only, with some absent. V, J and clone size are those of that table, while D and trimming were read from the DNA. The data show 25,000 to 30,000 clones, around nine tenths seen once. The sequence came from a man in his 70s with active COVID-19. What was sequenced was peripheral blood. The gene calls are TRBV24-1 and TRBJ2-3, with D possibly being TRBD1 (6 bases). The CDR3 reads CATSDWTETSTDTQYF. CDR3 DNA: TGTGCCACCAGTGATTGGACAGAAACTAGCACAGATACGCAGTATTTT.